The following is a TCR beta chain sequence with its context. Its binding antigen is unknown. Nothing much larger sits one base from this clone, and base qualities are not available. These data come from a study of CD8 T cells in Susac syndrome (dated by TCRdb to between 2018 and 2021). Turning to the overall study: Repertoire sequencing was used to test whether CD8+ T cell activation and differentiation in Susac syndrome was antigen driven.

CDR3 length: 19 amino acids, cysteine to phenylalanine. The CDR3 DNA has 57 bases and is translated from base 1. V is pruned by 6 bases and J by 9 bases, leaving 23 bases of the junction without a gene match. CDR1 and CDR2 are drawn from the germline V gene: SNHLY, FYNNEI. Broad study findings and their caveats: The TCR sequencing and HLA analysis was acknowledged to have included a relatively small number of individuals.

High-throughput TCR beta sequencing profiled peripheral blood CD8+ and CD4+ T cells from healthy donors, Susac syndrome patients and multiple sclerosis patients. The multiple sclerosis controls were treatment-naive patients whose relapsing-remitting disease, either stable or active, fulfilled the revised McDonald criteria. CD8+ TEMRA cells were enriched by FACS, while bulk CD8+ and CD4+ T cells were purified by magnetic negative isolation. Blood was drawn into EDTA tubes, processed within 24 hours, and PBMCs were isolated by density gradient centrifugation. PBMCs destined for TCR sequencing were cryopreserved in liquid nitrogen and later thawed in a 37 °C water bath. The sorted or isolated CD4+, CD8+ and CD8+ TEMRA cells reached a purity of at least 90%. RNA was extracted with the RNeasy kit and about 0.45 to 1 ug was reverse transcribed using random hexamers. The immunoSEQ multiplex PCR assay, covering 54 Vbeta and 13 Jbeta segments, was used to amplify TCR beta CDR3 regions. PCR amplification bias was corrected using a synthetic template baseline for primer optimization and computational correction. The authors' analysis ran thus. Reads were assigned to V, D and J genes according to IMGT and analyzed in immunoSEQ Analyzer, with only productive sequences retained. Clonality was calculated as one minus the Shannon entropy normalized by log2 of the number of productive unique sequences. For each patient and control, public and private clones were evaluated among the 100 most prevalent clones. A clone was defined as Susac-specific if it was absent from the healthy and MS cohorts, from around 960 published viral clones and from other ImmuneACCESS disease sequences. TCRdb reran the public reads through fastp at Q25 and MiXCR, keeping productive beta chains. Under each unique CDR3 protein, matching rows form one entry showing the most common genes and DNA. The V and J calls come from TCRdb's annotation, not from the publication. The sample has more than 200,000 distinct CDR3 sequences on record, about 93% of them singletons. The ten largest clonotypes hold about 0.07% of the sample.

Here the chain combines TRBV2 and TRBJ2-1; 10 central nucleotides agree with TRBD2. The clonotype was recovered from a human donor with multiple sclerosis. The source material was CD4+ T cells from PBMCs. The CDR3 protein sequence reads: CASRRISSGLAENRGEQFF. The DNA sequence reads TGTGCCAGCAGGAGAATCTCGAGCGGACTAGCGGAAAATAGGGGTGAGCAGTTCTTC. The full variable domain, completed from the reference TRBV2 and TRBJ2-1 proteins outside the CDR3, reads EPEVTQTPSHQVTQMGQEVILRCVPISNHLYFYWYRQILGQKVEFLVSFYNNEISEKSEIFDDQFSVERPDGSNFTLKIRSTKLEDSAMYFCASRRISSGLAENRGEQFFGPGTRLTVL.